This entry lists 4 T cell receptor beta chains sequenced from one sample in a study of T cell responses to AZD1222 COVID-19 vaccine. Using immunoSEQ multiplex PCR, the repertoire was profiled, and TCRdb retains in-frame clones only, with some absent. The sample consists of 130,000 or so clones, 80% to 90% of them appearing once. The sample here was peripheral blood, taken 28 days after the second AZD1222 dose. These receptors all come from an adult who received the AZD1222 COVID-19 vaccine.

The V gene is TRBV5-1, the J gene TRBJ1-4; tentatively, D is TRBD1 (5 bases). Trimming took off 4 bases at V and 5 bases at J, with 15 bases between the two ends. The length of the CDR3 is 15 residues. Germline CDR1 and CDR2: SGHRS and YFSETQ. CDR3: CASSPSRGSNEKLFF. CDR3 coding DNA: TGCGCCAGCAGCCCCTCCCGGGGGTCAAATGAAAAACTGTTTTTT. Variable domain in full (rest from reference TRBV5-1 and TRBJ1-4): KAGVTQTPRYLIKTRGQQVTLSCSPISGHRSVSWYQQTPGQGLQFLFEYFSETQRNKGNFPGRFSGRQFSNSRSEMNVSTLELGDSALYLCASSPSRGSNEKLFFGSGTQLSVL.

V usage is TRBV6-5 and J usage is TRBJ2-7; 13 positions match TRBD2. The CDR3 is made up of 14 amino acids. Germline values: CDR1 MNHEY, CDR2 SVGAGI. V dropped 5 bases and J dropped 4; count of bases not matched to a gene: 2. CDR3 nucleotides: TGTGCCAGCAGTCGACTAGCGGGGGGATACGAGCAGTACTTC. This gives the protein CASSRLAGGYEQYF.

The chain combines TRBV24-1 with TRBJ2-2; possible D gene TRBD1, 5 bases. The CDR3 has 14 residues. Germline assignment: CDR1 KGHDR and CDR2 SFDVKD. The germline V and J ends were trimmed by 5 bases and 5 bases, with 11 bases remaining between them. The CDR3 nucleotides are TGTGCCACCAGTGTCACAGGTGGGACCGGGGAGCTGTTTTTT. Its protein product is CATSVTGGTGELFF.

This sequence joins TRBV6-5 and TRBJ1-6; D is unclear. This CDR3 spans 13 amino acids. Germline V gene data show CDR1 as MNHEY and CDR2 as SVGAGI. V lost 4 bases and J 3 bases, leaving 4 bases between the germline ends. DNA of the CDR3: TGTGCCAGCAGTTCTCTCTATAATTCACCCCTCCACTTT. It encodes CASSSLYNSPLHF.